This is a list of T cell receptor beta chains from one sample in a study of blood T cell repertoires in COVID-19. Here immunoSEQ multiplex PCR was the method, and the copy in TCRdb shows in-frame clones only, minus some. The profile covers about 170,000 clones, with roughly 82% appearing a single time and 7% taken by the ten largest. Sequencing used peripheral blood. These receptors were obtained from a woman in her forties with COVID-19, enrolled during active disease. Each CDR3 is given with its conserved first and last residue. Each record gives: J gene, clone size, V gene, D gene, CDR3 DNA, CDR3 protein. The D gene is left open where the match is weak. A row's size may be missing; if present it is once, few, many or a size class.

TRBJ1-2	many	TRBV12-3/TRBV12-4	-	TGTGCCAGCAGTTATGGAGGCGGCTACACCTTC	CASSYGGGYTF
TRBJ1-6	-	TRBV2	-	TGTGCCAGCAGTGATAGTACAGGGCGGTCACCCCTCCACTTT	CASSDSTGRSPLHF
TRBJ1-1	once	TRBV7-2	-	TGTGCCAGCAGCCTCCAAAGGGTGGGAGGGAATACTGAAGCTTTCTTT	CASSLQRVGGNTEAFF
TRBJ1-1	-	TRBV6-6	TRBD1	TGTGCCAGCAGTTTGGACAGGGGGCAGGCTGAAGCTTTCTTT	CASSLDRGQAEAFF
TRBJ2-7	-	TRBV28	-	TGTGCCAGCACCACCCCCGACAGGTCGCGAAGCTCCTACGAGCAGTACTTC	CASTTPDRSRSSYEQYF
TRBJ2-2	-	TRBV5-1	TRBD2	TGCGCCAGCAGCTCCCCGGGAGGGACCGGGGAGCTGTTTTTT	CASSSPGGTGELFF
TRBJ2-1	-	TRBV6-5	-	TGTGCCAGCAGTTACTCGCCAGCGGCAACCTACAATGAGCAGTTCTTC	CASSYSPAATYNEQFF
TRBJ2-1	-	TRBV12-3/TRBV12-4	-	TGTGCCAGCAGTCGACTAGGCCCTAATGAGCAGTTCTTC	CASSRLGPNEQFF
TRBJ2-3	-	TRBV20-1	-	TGCAGTGCCTTAGAGGATACGCAGTATTTT	CSALEDTQYF
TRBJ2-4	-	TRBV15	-	TGTGCCACCAGCAGGGGGTCACAGGGTCTAGCCAAAAACATTCAGTACTTC	CATSRGSQGLAKNIQYF
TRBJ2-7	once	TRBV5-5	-	TGTGCCAGCAGTACGACAGGTAACGAGCAGTACTTC	CASSTTGNEQYF
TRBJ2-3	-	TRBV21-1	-	TGTGCCAGCAGCAAAGGTAGCGGGGGGTCCACAGATACGCAGTATTTT	CASSKGSGGSTDTQYF
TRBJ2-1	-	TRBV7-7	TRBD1	TGTGCTAGCAGCTCACAACCGGGACAGGGGGCGGGGGAGCAGTTCTTC	CASSSQPGQGAGEQFF
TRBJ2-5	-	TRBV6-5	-	TGTGCCAGCAGTTACTCCGAGGTTCAAGAGACCCAGTACTTC	CASSYSEVQETQYF
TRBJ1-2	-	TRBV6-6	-	TGTGCCAGCAGTTACCCTGACAGCGCGATTTATGGCTACACCTTC	CASSYPDSAIYGYTF
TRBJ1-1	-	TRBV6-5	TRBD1	TGTGCCACAACCCAGACGACAGGGTTGAACACTGAAGCTTTCTTT	CATTQTTGLNTEAFF
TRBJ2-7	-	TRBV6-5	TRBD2	TGTGCCAGCAGTTACTACCCCCCTAGCGGGAGGAACGAGCAGTACTTC	CASSYYPPSGRNEQYF
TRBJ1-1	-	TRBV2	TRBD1	TGTGCCAGCACGACGGGACAGGCCCTAGAAGCTTTCTTT	CASTTGQALEAFF
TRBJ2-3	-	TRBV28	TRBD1	TGTGCCAGCAGTAACCAGGGGGCTTACTCAGATACGCAGTATTTT	CASSNQGAYSDTQYF
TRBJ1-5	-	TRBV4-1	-	TGCGCCAGCAGCCAAGATCGGCAGGCGGGCGGCTTCCCTCAGCCCCAGCATTTT	CASSQDRQAGGFPQPQHF
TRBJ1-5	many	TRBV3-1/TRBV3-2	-	TGTGCCAGCAGCCTAGGGGCCCCTGGAGGCAATCAGCCCCAGCATTTT	CASSLGAPGGNQPQHF
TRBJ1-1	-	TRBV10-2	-	TGCGCCAGCAGTGAGTCGACAAACGGGAGGGCTTTCTTT	CASSESTNGRAFF
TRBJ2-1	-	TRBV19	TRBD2	TGTGCCAGTAGTATGCGGGAGGCGCACAATGAGCAGTTCTTC	CASSMREAHNEQFF
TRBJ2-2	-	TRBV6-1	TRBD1	TGTGCCAGCAGTGAAAGTACCGGGACAGAAGTCACCGGGGAGCTGTTTTTT	CASSESTGTEVTGELFF
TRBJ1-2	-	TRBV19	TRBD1	TGTGCCTCCTTAGGGGGCGGCGTATGGTGGTACACCTTC	CASLGGGVWWYTF
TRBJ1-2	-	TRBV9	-	TGTGCCAGCAGCGTAGGCCAGGGTGGGTTATATGGCTACACCTTC	CASSVGQGGLYGYTF
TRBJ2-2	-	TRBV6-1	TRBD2	TGTGCCAGCAGTGGAGGGACTAGCGGGGCCCCCGGGGAGCTGTTTTTT	CASSGGTSGAPGELFF
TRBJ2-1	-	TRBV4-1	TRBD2	TGCGCCAGCAGCCATCGCTACCAGAGACTAGCGGGGGGGAGAAGCTCCTACAATGAGCAGTTCTTC	CASSHRYQRLAGGRSSYNEQFF
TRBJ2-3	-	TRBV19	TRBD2	TGTGCCAGCCAACTAGCGGGAGATACAGATACGCAGTATTTT	CASQLAGDTDTQYF
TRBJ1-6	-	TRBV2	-	TGTGCCAGCAGTGGGAACGGACAGTATAATTCACCCCTCCACTTT	CASSGNGQYNSPLHF
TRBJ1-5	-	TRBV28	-	TGTGCCAGCAGTTCTCTTCCGGGGTATCAGCCCCAGCATTTT	CASSSLPGYQPQHF
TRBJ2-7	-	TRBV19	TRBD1	TGTGCCAGTAGCCCCGGGACAGGGCTATACGAGCAGTACTTC	CASSPGTGLYEQYF
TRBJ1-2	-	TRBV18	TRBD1	TGTGCCAGCTCATCTACAGGGGGCGCCGGGGGTGGCTACACCTTC	CASSSTGGAGGGYTF
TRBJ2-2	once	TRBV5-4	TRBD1	TGTGCCAGCAGGACAGACCAGGGGGCCGGGGAGCTGTTTTTT	CASRTDQGAGELFF
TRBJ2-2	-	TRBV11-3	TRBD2	TGTGCCAGCAGCTCGACTAGCGGGAACACCGGGGAGCTGTTTTTT	CASSSTSGNTGELFF
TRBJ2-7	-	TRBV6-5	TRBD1	TGTGCCAGCAGTTACCCGGGACAGGGCGGCTACGAGCAGTACTTC	CASSYPGQGGYEQYF
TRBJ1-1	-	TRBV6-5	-	TGTGCCAGCAGTTCTCGGGGTTACAGTGAAGCTTTCTTT	CASSSRGYSEAFF
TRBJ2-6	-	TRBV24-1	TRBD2	TGTGCCACCAGTGATTCGGGGGCGGGAGGAAGCTCTGGGGCCAACGTCCTGACTTTC	CATSDSGAGGSSGANVLTF
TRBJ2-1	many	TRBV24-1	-	TGTGCCACCAGTGATTTGCGCCACGGCAATGAGCAGTTCTTC	CATSDLRHGNEQFF
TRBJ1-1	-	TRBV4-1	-	TGCGCCAGCAGCCAAGGCCCCCAGGGTGCGAACACTGAAGCTTTCTTT	CASSQGPQGANTEAFF
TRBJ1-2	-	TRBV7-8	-	TGTGCCAGCAGCTTGTCGTGGACAGACTATGGCTACACCTTC	CASSLSWTDYGYTF
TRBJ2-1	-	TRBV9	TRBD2	TGTGCCAGCAGCGTAGGACTAGCGGGGCCCGCAGGTGAGCAGTTCTTC	CASSVGLAGPAGEQFF
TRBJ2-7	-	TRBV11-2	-	TGTGCCAGCAGCTCCCAACCAGGGGACTACGAGCAGTACTTC	CASSSQPGDYEQYF
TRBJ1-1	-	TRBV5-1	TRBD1	TGCGCCAGCAGCGCCTTCGGGACAGGGGGCGGGAACACTGAAGCTTTCTTT	CASSAFGTGGGNTEAFF
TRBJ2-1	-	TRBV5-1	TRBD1	TGCGCCAGCAGCTTCCAGGGGACAGGGTTTGAGCAGTTCTTC	CASSFQGTGFEQFF
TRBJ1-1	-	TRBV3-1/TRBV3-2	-	TGTGCCAGCCGGGGGTTCGGGTACACTGAAGCTTTCTTT	CASRGFGYTEAFF